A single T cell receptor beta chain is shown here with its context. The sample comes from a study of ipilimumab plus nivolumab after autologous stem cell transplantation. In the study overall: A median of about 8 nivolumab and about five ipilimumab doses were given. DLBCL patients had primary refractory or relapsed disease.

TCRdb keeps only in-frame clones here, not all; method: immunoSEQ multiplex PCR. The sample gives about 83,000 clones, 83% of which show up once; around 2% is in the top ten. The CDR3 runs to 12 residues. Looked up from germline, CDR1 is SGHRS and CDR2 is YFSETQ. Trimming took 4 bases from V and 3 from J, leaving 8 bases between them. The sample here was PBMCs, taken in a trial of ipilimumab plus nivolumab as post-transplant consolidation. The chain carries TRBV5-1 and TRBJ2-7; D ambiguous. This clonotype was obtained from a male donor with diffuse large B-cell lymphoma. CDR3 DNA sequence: TGCGCCAGCAGCCCGGGTTACTACGAGCAGTACTTC. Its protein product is CASSPGYYEQYF.